A selection of T cell receptor beta chains follows, all from one sample in a study of blood T cells in healthy people across ages. TCRdb re-called the 5' RACE reads with MiXCR, one entry per CDR3 protein. The sample includes some 760,000 distinct CDR3 sequences, around 25% seen only once; the top ten take 8% to 10%. Another study also made use of these data, one on T cells of mothers and their children.

The sequenced sample was blood. All receptors come from a boy aged 5 to 17 in good health. CDR3s include the opening cysteine and the closing phenylalanine or tryptophan. A D gene is named only where the DNA matches it firmly. Rows give clone size only sometimes, using once, few, many, or a class for an expanded clone.

clone_size d_call v_call cdr3_aa
few - TRBV29-1 CSVGGRFFDEQYF
- - TRBV3-1 CASSQEYRSTEAFF
few TRBD1 TRBV20-1 CSARPGGQNTEAFF
- TRBD2 TRBV3-1 CASSQLAGGYETQYF
- - TRBV6-6 CASSYEGRTNEKLFF
few TRBD2 TRBV20-1 CSARGSSGRMGYEQYF
- TRBD1 TRBV14 CASSHQGGHGYTF
- - TRBV28 CASRTRGAGSPLHF
- - TRBV20-1 CSARDSRWNTEAFF
- TRBD2 TRBV2 CASRVVLAGETQYF
- - TRBV7-2 CASSTGTLKETQYF
- - TRBV12-5 CASAEGRLLAKNIQYF
many - TRBV4-1 CASSQGRSTDTQYF
- - TRBV27 CASSLYDSANSPLHF
few TRBD2 TRBV3-1 CASSPRAAGGPGSETQYF
- - TRBV20-1 CSSRTNTEAFF
- - TRBV7-3 CASSLKEWADTQYF
- - TRBV5-1 CASSPEGRLETQYF
- TRBD1 TRBV7-2 CASSWGQGDEQYF
- TRBD2 TRBV7-3 CASSQGPAGGSYEQYF
- TRBD1 TRBV2 CASSDSDRASYEQYF
- - TRBV2 CASLKGSTSYEQYF
- - TRBV7-9 CASSRGVSSGGYTF
- - TRBV3-1 CASSNIIGTGAFF
- TRBD2 TRBV27 CASSRGLAGVATGELFF
- - TRBV29-1 CSVLWGGPQRNEQFF
few - TRBV6-5 CASSPRAGEQFF
- - TRBV5-5 CASSFWGSETQYF
- - TRBV29-1 CSVSGLGNYEQYF
- - TRBV6-5 CASSRQSYNEQFF
- TRBD2 TRBV5-1 CASRNRTSGSYNEQFF
- - TRBV14 CASSQAAGNGYTF
- TRBD2 TRBV5-1 CASSSSGRRVNERFF
- - TRBV29-1 CSVGWRGQETQYF
- - TRBV12-3/TRBV12-4 CASRVTGHLNEQFF
- - TRBV28 CASSLNVLGGNEQFF
- - TRBV5-1 CASSPGSWTQYF